The clone carrying this T cell receptor (beta chain) was seen many times. Its antigen remains unidentified. Vbeta (60) and Jbeta (13) primers were used in the PCR. The method was immunoSEQ multiplex PCR; TCRdb's version includes in-frame clones alone and lacks a portion of them. The table lists some 200,000 clones, under 80% of them singletons. All the people who gave samples were healthy bone marrow donors. This CDR3 spans 16 amino acids. With 0 bases removed from V and 5 bases from J, the gap between germline ends came to 14 bases. Germline V gene data show CDR1 as MGHRA and CDR2 as YSYEKL. The entry originates in a study of cytomegalovirus exposure and HLA in healthy donors. Study-wide results and caveats: The study found most TCR sequences rare, yet found some public TCRs in many donors. CMV serostatus alone was available as immune exposure information.

The sequence derives from a middle-aged man in good health and CMV-seronegative. Specimen: PBMCs. The chain recombines TRBV4-1 with TRBJ2-1, with a possible D match to TRBD1 (8 bases). The CDR3 region is CASSQETGGGNNEQFF. The CDR3 nucleotides are TGCGCCAGCAGCCAAGAAACAGGGGGGGGGAACAATGAGCAGTTCTTC.